The entry that follows covers one T cell receptor beta chain sequence. This entry comes from a study of blood T cell repertoires in COVID-19. The CDR3 consists of 14 residues. From germline, CDR1 is MNHEY and CDR2 SVGAGI. V dropped 5 bases and J dropped 1 base, with 9 bases sitting between them. Produced via immunoSEQ multiplex PCR; TCRdb's table is partial and in-frame only. The sample has a few hundred thousand clones; roughly 89% are singletons. Source material: peripheral blood. The receptor was isolated from a woman in her forties who had recovered from COVID-19. The chain joins TRBV6-5 to TRBJ2-1; D remains unclear. The CDR3 loop is CASSPSLSYNEQFF. CDR3 bases: TGTGCCAGCAGTCCCTCGTTATCCTACAATGAGCAGTTCTTC.